This TCR beta chain is drawn from a study of blood T cell repertoires in COVID-19. CDR3 length equals 15 residues. After removal of 6 bases from V and 3 bases from J, the junction contained 9 bases not matched to a gene. Germline CDR1 and CDR2: ENHRY and SYGVKD. In the authors' methods: Amplification from reference gene primers served as the basis for estimated nucleated cell counts. The method was immunoSEQ multiplex PCR; TCRdb's version includes in-frame clones alone and lacks a portion of them. V, J and clone size derive from that table, while D and trimming were established from the DNA sequence. Of over 200,000 clones in the sample, around nine tenths are singletons; the top ten hold around 2.8%.

Sequenced input: peripheral blood. This clonotype originated in a woman aged 55-69 years with acute or convalescent COVID-19. The chain carries TRBV10-3 and TRBJ1-1; 8 nucleotides align to TRBD1. For the CDR3, the DNA is TGTGCCATCAGGTACCGGACAGGGATGGACACTGAAGCTTTCTTT. Amino acids: CAIRYRTGMDTEAFF.